This is a list of T cell receptor beta chains from one sample in a study of sequential checkpoint blockade in melanoma. Assay used: immunoSEQ multiplex PCR; TCRdb lists only in-frame clones, some missing. Of fewer than 40,000 clones listed, roughly 84% are singletons. Sequenced here: CD8+ T cells sorted from blood (inferred from file names), sampled from a patient given nivolumab and ipilimumab in sequence. The receptors were gathered from a human donor with melanoma. The CDR3 runs from the conserved cysteine through the conserved F or W. Each record gives: clone size, D gene, J gene, V gene, CDR3 DNA, CDR3 protein. A D gene is named only where the DNA matches it firmly. Size values are once, few and many counts, or a class for expanded clones, and some rows have none.

size: -
D: -
J: TRBJ2-3
V: TRBV9
DNA: TGTGCCAGCACCTCAGACGGGACTAGCACAGATACGCAGTATTTT
CDR3: CASTSDGTSTDTQYF

size: -
D: -
J: TRBJ2-3
V: TRBV27
DNA: TGTGCCAGCAGTTTCGACAGCACAAATACGCAGTATTTT
CDR3: CASSFDSTNTQYF

size: once
D: TRBD2
J: TRBJ2-1
V: TRBV27
DNA: TGTGCCAGCAGTTTATTAGCGGGAGGGGCAAATGAGCAGTTCTTC
CDR3: CASSLLAGGANEQFF

size: -
D: -
J: TRBJ1-4
V: TRBV19
DNA: TGTGCCAGTAGACCCCTGGGAGCAACTAATGAAAAACTGTTTTTT
CDR3: CASRPLGATNEKLFF

size: -
D: TRBD2
J: TRBJ2-5
V: TRBV5-4
DNA: TGTGCCAGCAGCTCGGGGGAGGGGTATAAGATCGAGACCCAGTACTTC
CDR3: CASSSGEGYKIETQYF

size: -
D: TRBD1
J: TRBJ1-2
V: TRBV6-5
DNA: TGTGCCAGCAGTTACTCGACAGGGGGCGTGAATGGCTACACCTTC
CDR3: CASSYSTGGVNGYTF

size: -
D: TRBD1
J: TRBJ1-1
V: TRBV6-5
DNA: TGTGCCAGCAGCTCAGGGGGAAGTGCTTTCTTT
CDR3: CASSSGGSAFF

size: -
D: -
J: TRBJ1-1
V: TRBV4-1
DNA: TGCGCCAGCAGCCTTGGACCGGGAGACACTGAAGCTTTCTTT
CDR3: CASSLGPGDTEAFF

size: -
D: -
J: TRBJ2-1
V: TRBV19
DNA: TGTGCCAGTAGTTTTCTAGCGCAGTTCAATGAGCAGTTCTTC
CDR3: CASSFLAQFNEQFF

size: -
D: TRBD2
J: TRBJ2-5
V: TRBV27
DNA: TGTGCCAGCAGTTCCCTTCTAGCGGGAGGGGCCCAAGAGACCCAGTACTTC
CDR3: CASSSLLAGGAQETQYF

size: few
D: TRBD1
J: TRBJ2-4
V: TRBV7-2
DNA: TGTGCCAGCAGCTTAGGACAGGGGCTAGCCAAAAACATTCAGTACTTC
CDR3: CASSLGQGLAKNIQYF

size: -
D: -
J: TRBJ1-4
V: TRBV9
DNA: TGTGCCAGCAGCCTGGGAGCCCAGAATGAAAAACTGTTTTTT
CDR3: CASSLGAQNEKLFF

size: once
D: -
J: TRBJ2-7
V: TRBV27
DNA: TGTGCCAGCAGTTTCTCCGGGACAACCTACGAGCAGTACTTC
CDR3: CASSFSGTTYEQYF

size: -
D: -
J: TRBJ2-7
V: TRBV1
DNA: TGCACCAGCAGGACTTCTATTCGGACAGGGTTGTACGAGCAGTACTTC
CDR3: CTSRTSIRTGLYEQYF

size: -
D: -
J: TRBJ1-2
V: TRBV10-3
DNA: TGTGCCATCAGTGACGAGGGGGGGTATGGCTACACCTTC
CDR3: CAISDEGGYGYTF

size: -
D: -
J: TRBJ2-7
V: TRBV14
DNA: TGTGCCAGCAGCCAATACGCAGGGGTGGCCTACGAGCAGTACTTC
CDR3: CASSQYAGVAYEQYF

size: once
D: TRBD2
J: TRBJ2-5
V: TRBV29-1
DNA: TGCAGCGTTAGCGGGGGAGAGACCCAGTACTTC
CDR3: CSVSGGETQYF

size: -
D: -
J: TRBJ2-7
V: TRBV5-6
DNA: TGTGCCAGCAGCCCCGACCCGACAGGTAGCTACGAGCAGTACTTC
CDR3: CASSPDPTGSYEQYF

size: -
D: -
J: TRBJ2-1
V: TRBV10-1
DNA: TGCGCCAGCAGTCCTAGAGGGGTCTCTAGCGATTACAATGAGCAGTTCTTC
CDR3: CASSPRGVSSDYNEQFF

size: -
D: TRBD2
J: TRBJ2-1
V: TRBV5-4
DNA: TGTGCCAGCAGTCCCGGGACTAGCGGGAGGGTTGATGAGCAGTTCTTC
CDR3: CASSPGTSGRVDEQFF

size: -
D: -
J: TRBJ2-1
V: TRBV7-9
DNA: TGTGCCAGCAGCTTAGGTGGCATCTCCTACAATGAGCAGTTCTTC
CDR3: CASSLGGISYNEQFF

size: -
D: -
J: TRBJ1-3
V: TRBV19
DNA: TGTGCCAGTAGTATGGGTGGGCCTGGAAACACCATATATTTT
CDR3: CASSMGGPGNTIYF

size: few
D: TRBD1
J: TRBJ2-7
V: TRBV4-2
DNA: TGTGCCAGCAGCCTGAGTAAGGGGGCGAACGAGCAGTACTTC
CDR3: CASSLSKGANEQYF

size: once
D: -
J: TRBJ1-1
V: TRBV27
DNA: TGTGCCAGCAGTTTAGGGTCAGGGCGGAACACTGAAGCTTTCTTT
CDR3: CASSLGSGRNTEAFF

size: -
D: TRBD1
J: TRBJ2-7
V: TRBV27
DNA: TGTGCCAGCAGTTTAAGGGGACAGATGGAGCAGTACTTC
CDR3: CASSLRGQMEQYF

size: -
D: -
J: TRBJ2-5
V: TRBV27
DNA: TGTGCCGGCAGCCTTCAGGACAGTAAGCAAGAGACCCAGTACTTC
CDR3: CAGSLQDSKQETQYF

size: -
D: TRBD2
J: TRBJ2-7
V: TRBV7-3
DNA: TGTGCCAGCAACCGGCGGGGGGACAGGACTAGCGGGAGGTACGAGCAGTACTTC
CDR3: CASNRRGDRTSGRYEQYF

size: -
D: -
J: TRBJ2-3
V: TRBV6-5
DNA: TGTGCCAGCAGTTACAGAAGCGGTAGCACAGATACGCAGTATTTT
CDR3: CASSYRSGSTDTQYF

size: few
D: -
J: TRBJ1-5
V: TRBV21-1
DNA: TGTGCCAGCAGCAAAGGAGTACAGGGGGTTAACAATCAGCCCCAGCATTTT
CDR3: CASSKGVQGVNNQPQHF

size: -
D: TRBD1
J: TRBJ1-1
V: TRBV5-4
DNA: TGTGCCAGCAGCTTGGGGACGGGACAGCTGAACACTGAAGCTTTCTTT
CDR3: CASSLGTGQLNTEAFF

size: -
D: TRBD2
J: TRBJ2-2
V: TRBV6-4
DNA: TGTGCCAGCAGTGTACTAGCGGGAGCGTCCGGGGAGCTGTTTTTT
CDR3: CASSVLAGASGELFF

size: -
D: -
J: TRBJ1-4
V: TRBV7-9
DNA: TGTGCCAGCAGCCCCCACAGGGTAAATGAAAAACTGTTTTTT
CDR3: CASSPHRVNEKLFF

size: -
D: -
J: TRBJ2-5
V: TRBV10-2
DNA: TGCGCCAGCAGTGTTTGGGCGGGGCAAGAGACCCAGTACTTC
CDR3: CASSVWAGQETQYF

size: few
D: TRBD2
J: TRBJ2-1
V: TRBV2
DNA: TGTGCCATTTTTTTGCGGGAGGGAATCTACAATGAGCAGTTCTTC
CDR3: CAIFLREGIYNEQFF

size: -
D: -
J: TRBJ2-1
V: TRBV30
DNA: TGTGCCTGGAGTATTTATTTCGGCAATGAGCAGTTCTTC
CDR3: CAWSIYFGNEQFF

size: -
D: TRBD2
J: TRBJ2-7
V: TRBV27
DNA: TGTGCCAGCAGGTATAGCGGGAGCGTCCTCTACGAGCAGTACTTC
CDR3: CASRYSGSVLYEQYF

size: -
D: TRBD1
J: TRBJ1-1
V: TRBV4-1
DNA: TGCGCCAGCAGCCAAGGGGACAGGGGCACTGAAGCTTTCTTT
CDR3: CASSQGDRGTEAFF

size: -
D: TRBD2
J: TRBJ2-1
V: TRBV13
DNA: TGTGCCAGCAGCTCACGACTAGCGGGAGGGTCGTCTGAGGCTGGCAATGAGCAGTTCTTC
CDR3: CASSSRLAGGSSEAGNEQFF

size: -
D: -
J: TRBJ2-3
V: TRBV30
DNA: TGTGCCTGGAGTGTACTTGGGCGCACAGATACGCAGTATTTT
CDR3: CAWSVLGRTDTQYF

size: -
D: -
J: TRBJ1-5
V: TRBV27
DNA: TGTGCCAGCAGTTTGAGCGTTAGCAATCAGCCCCAGCATTTT
CDR3: CASSLSVSNQPQHF

size: -
D: TRBD1
J: TRBJ2-1
V: TRBV5-4
DNA: TGTGCCAGCAGTCTTTGGGGGGGACAGGGGGCGGGGAATGAGCAGTTCTTC
CDR3: CASSLWGGQGAGNEQFF

size: -
D: TRBD1
J: TRBJ1-2
V: TRBV7-9
DNA: TGTGCCAGCAGCTTAGTGGGGACAGGGGTTTTGGATGGCTACACCTTC
CDR3: CASSLVGTGVLDGYTF

size: -
D: -
J: TRBJ1-1
V: TRBV19
DNA: TGTGCCAGTAGTATAGGGAACAGCCAATTCACTGAAGCTTTCTTT
CDR3: CASSIGNSQFTEAFF

size: -
D: TRBD2
J: TRBJ2-3
V: TRBV29-1
DNA: TGCAGCGTTGAAGGTAGCGGGAGGTCCCGTTATTTT
CDR3: CSVEGSGRSRYF

size: -
D: TRBD2
J: TRBJ2-7
V: TRBV27
DNA: TGTGCCAGCAGTTTAGGCGGGAGGGGGTACTACGAGCAGTACTTC
CDR3: CASSLGGRGYYEQYF

size: -
D: TRBD2
J: TRBJ2-7
V: TRBV9
DNA: TGTGCCAGCAGCGTAGCTAGCGGGAGATACGAGCAGTACTTC
CDR3: CASSVASGRYEQYF

size: -
D: TRBD2
J: TRBJ2-1
V: TRBV29-1
DNA: TGCAGCGACGCGGGGGGCTCCTACAATGAGCAGTTCTTC
CDR3: CSDAGGSYNEQFF

size: -
D: -
J: TRBJ2-1
V: TRBV9
DNA: TGTGCCAGCAGCGTAGGGGGGCCGCTCTACAATGAGCAGTTCTTC
CDR3: CASSVGGPLYNEQFF

size: -
D: TRBD1
J: TRBJ1-1
V: TRBV19
DNA: TGTGCCAGTAGTATTTGGACAGGGGGGTCTATGAACACTGAAGCTTTCTTT
CDR3: CASSIWTGGSMNTEAFF

size: -
D: -
J: TRBJ2-3
V: TRBV9
DNA: TGTGCCAGCAGCGTCTCTGGCACAGATACGCAGTATTTT
CDR3: CASSVSGTDTQYF

size: -
D: -
J: TRBJ1-2
V: TRBV20-1
DNA: TGCAGTGCTAGGTCGGGCTACACCTTC
CDR3: CSARSGYTF

size: -
D: TRBD2
J: TRBJ2-2
V: TRBV5-1
DNA: TGCGCCAGCAGCCTCCTGGGAGGGGACAACACCGGGGAGCTGTTTTTT
CDR3: CASSLLGGDNTGELFF

size: -
D: TRBD1
J: TRBJ2-5
V: TRBV4-3
DNA: TGCGCCAGCAGCCAAGATTGGAACAGGGGTGGTGAGACCCAGTACTTC
CDR3: CASSQDWNRGGETQYF

size: -
D: TRBD1
J: TRBJ2-1
V: TRBV11-2
DNA: TGTGCAACATCCGACAGGGCCTACAATGAGCAGTTCTTC
CDR3: CATSDRAYNEQFF